These 20 T cell receptor beta chains share one sample of origin, sequenced in a study of Graves' ophthalmopathy and Graves' hyperthyroidism. As the template, RNA transcripts were used to amplify TCR beta CDR3 regions. In the first round, RT-PCR was carried out with HTBI primers, and a multiplex PCR formed the second round. TCRdb re-called the multiplex PCR reads through MiXCR, storing one row per CDR3 protein. The sample includes hundreds of thousands of distinct CDR3 sequences, 35% to 50% of them seen just once. Sequencing used peripheral blood. All receptors come from an adult man with Graves' ophthalmopathy.

This clonotype has ten or more counts. The chain joins TRBV5-8 to TRBJ1-2; 7 bases are shared with TRBD1. CDR1 and CDR2 from the germline V gene are SGHTS and YDEGEE. V shed 4 bases, J shed 4 bases, and the junction held 7 bases outside the gene matches. The CDR3 is 14 amino acids. The DNA for the CDR3 is TGTGCCAGCAGCGGGGGACAGCCAGTCTATGGCTACACCTTC. Translation: CASSGGQPVYGYTF.

This clonotype was recorded only once. The V gene is TRBV7-9, the J gene TRBJ1-2; D remains unclear. This CDR3 is 12 amino acids long. Between the trimmed V and J ends, which lost 5 bases and 7 bases, there was a span of 11 bases. Per the germline V gene, CDR1 is SEHNR and CDR2 is FQNEAQ (reference sequence). This CDR3 reads CASSTRGIGYTF. The CDR3 region has the DNA TGTGCCAGCAGCACGCGAGGGATTGGCTACACCTTC.

This clonotype was recorded once. The chain has TRBV9 and TRBJ2-5; D may be TRBD1 or TRBD2 (5 bases each). In germline, CDR1 is SGDLS, CDR2 YYNGEE. This CDR3 spans 15 amino acids. Trimming cost V 4 bases and J 0 bases, with 13 bases left between them. CDR3 nucleotides: TGTGCCAGCAGCTCTGGGGGAAGGTACCAAGAGACCCAGTACTTC. Translation: CASSSGGRYQETQYF.

This clonotype was counted at least ten times. The V and J genes are TRBV7-6 and TRBJ1-2; possible D gene TRBD1, 5 bases. Trimming stripped 5 bases from V and 9 bases from J, with 13 bases between. The CDR3 length is 12 residues. The germline CDR1 and CDR2 sequences are SGHVS and FNYEAQ. CDR3 sequence (DNA): TGTGCCAGCAGCAACGACAGTGGTCGCTACACCTTC. As protein: CASSNDSGRYTF. Full variable domain (remainder filled in from reference TRBV7-6 and TRBJ1-2): GAGVSQSPRYKVTKRGQDVALRCDPISGHVSLYWYRQALGQGPEFLTYFNYEAQQDKSGLPNDRFSAERPEGSISTLTIQRTEQRDSAMYRCASSNDSGRYTFGSGTRLTVV.

This chain uses TRBV7-9 with TRBJ2-6, with no clear D. The germline V gene has CDR1 SEHNR and CDR2 FQNEAQ (reference sequence). The CDR3 runs to 15 residues. V lost 1 base, J lost 4 bases, and 8 bases lay in between. CDR3 sequence: CASSLDGTGANVLTF. Written as DNA, the CDR3 is TGTGCCAGCAGCTTAGACGGCACCGGGGCCAACGTCCTGACTTTC.

This chain links TRBV7-3 with TRBJ2-2; 10 bases are a match to TRBD1. V dropped 5 bases and J dropped 5; count of bases not matched to a gene: 14. The germline V gene encodes CDR1 SGHTA and CDR2 FQGTGA. There are 18 residues in the CDR3. CDR3 sequence: CASSLRDPGTGVTGELFF. The CDR3 DNA reads as TGTGCCAGCAGCCTACGCGATCCCGGGACAGGGGTAACCGGGGAGCTGTTTTTT.

This clonotype showed up many times. V is TRBV10-3 and J is TRBJ1-1; 8 positions match TRBD1. This CDR3 has 14 residues. V lost 7 bases, J lost 0 bases, and 4 bases stayed unmatched. Germline V gene lookup returns CDR1 ENHRY and CDR2 SYGVKD. The CDR3 DNA reads TGTGCCATCAAACGACAGGGGATGAACACTGAAGCTTTCTTT. Translated: CAIKRQGMNTEAFF.

The DNA for the CDR3 is TGCGCCAGCAGTCGGGACAGCGAGGGGGGAAAACTGTTTTTT. It codes for CASSRDSEGGKLFF. The genes are TRBV5-1 and TRBJ1-4; 7 bases match TRBD1. With V trimmed by 5 bases and J by 10 bases, 11 bases remained unmatched. CDR1 SGHRS and CDR2 YFSETQ come from the germline V gene. The CDR3 contains 14 residues.

This clonotype was counted at least ten times. The chain has TRBV2 and TRBJ2-7, with D perhaps matching TRBD2 (6 bases). The length of the CDR3 is 15 residues. Trimming shortened V by 3 bases and J by 2 bases, and 14 bases separated the two germline ends. Germline-derived CDR1 and CDR2 are SNHLY and FYNNEI. This CDR3 is CASSDGGTDPYEQYF. Written as DNA, the CDR3 is TGTGCCAGCAGTGATGGAGGGACTGACCCCTACGAGCAGTACTTC.

The chain couples TRBV2 to TRBJ1-6; perhaps TRBD1 as D (5 bases). V dropped 9 bases and J dropped 5 bases, with 11 bases sitting between them. The germline gives CDR1 SNHLY, CDR2 FYNNEI. CDR3 length equals 13 residues. CDR3 DNA sequence: TGTGCCAGTGCGGGGCGTCATAATTCACCCCTCCACTTT. This codes for CASAGRHNSPLHF.

The sample holds many counts of this clonotype. The chain is built from TRBV2 and TRBJ1-1; unclear D gene. V was clipped by 6 bases and J by 3 bases, with 5 bases between them. CDR1 SNHLY and CDR2 FYNNEI come from the germline V gene. The CDR3 sequence is 11 residues long. CDR3 nucleotides: TGTGCCAGCAGCACCTACACTGAAGCTTTCTTT. This encodes CASSTYTEAFF.

This clonotype showed up many times. The CDR3 is CATSDQHINNGEQYF. The DNA for the CDR3 is TGTGCCACCAGTGACCAACACATCAATAACGGCGAGCAGTACTTC. This chain connects TRBV24-1 to TRBJ2-7; no firm D call. The length of the CDR3 is 15 residues. Germline CDR1 and CDR2: KGHDR and SFDVKD. Trimming cost V 4 bases and J 6 bases, with 18 bases left between them.

The sample holds a few counts of this clonotype. V gene TRBV2 combines with J gene TRBJ1-1, with D possibly TRBD1 on 5 matching bases. CDR1 is SNHLY and CDR2 is FYNNEI in the germline V gene. This CDR3 contains 14 residues. V lost 7 bases to trimming and J lost 4 bases, with 16 bases between them. The CDR3 DNA sequence: TGTGCCAGCACCCCTAGGGACGCCGGCACTGAAGCTTTCTTT. Translating it yields CASTPRDAGTEAFF.

The chain uses TRBV12-3 or TRBV12-4 and TRBJ2-5, with 8 bases lining up with TRBD2. The CDR3 is 14 amino acids. The ends lost 6 bases at V and 5 bases at J; junction bases unmatched: 8. CDR3 sequence reads: CASRRAGAGETQYF. The CDR3 DNA follows: TGTGCCAGCAGGAGAGCGGGAGCAGGGGAGACCCAGTACTTC.

This chain links TRBV9 with TRBJ1-4, with 8 bases lining up with TRBD1. Germline V gives CDR1 SGDLS, CDR2 YYNGEE. V lost 3 bases to trimming and J lost 7 bases; unmatched junction nucleotides: 5. This CDR3 has 14 amino acids. In DNA form, the CDR3 reads TGTGCCAGCAGCGCCGGACAGGGAGTTGAAAAACTGTTTTTT. This codes for CASSAGQGVEKLFF.

This clonotype has just one count. Mismatch with germline at one junction end may stem from a read error. This chain connects TRBV20-1 to TRBJ1-2; no definite D call. This CDR3 spans 14 amino acids. Germline V gives CDR1 DFQATT, CDR2 SNEGSKA (reference sequence). This CDR3 reads CGARDQTHYYGYTF. Written as DNA, the CDR3 is TGCGGTGCTAGAGATCAAACTCACTACTATGGCTACACCTTC.

V usage is TRBV6-2 or TRBV6-3 and J usage is TRBJ2-7; 10 nucleotides align to TRBD2. The germline V gene has CDR1 MNHEY and CDR2 SVGEGT. Losses at the gene ends were 0 bases for V and 6 bases for J; bases not matched to a gene: 2. This CDR3 contains 14 residues. The CDR3 nucleotides are TGTGCCAGCAGTTACTCCCTAGCGGGGGTCGAGCAGTACTTC. This codes for CASSYSLAGVEQYF.

This clonotype was detected many times. The chain is built from TRBV5-1 and TRBJ1-4; a possible D gene is TRBD1 (6 bases). CDR1 and CDR2 (germline): SGHRS, YFSETQ. The CDR3 has 15 residues. Trimming left V 5 bases short and J 1 base short, with 12 bases between. Written as DNA, the CDR3 is TGCGCCAGCAGTACAGGGTTGGGAACTAATGAAAAACTGTTTTTT. It translates to CASSTGLGTNEKLFF.

This clonotype was picked up many times. The V call is TRBV20-1, the J call TRBJ2-5, with D possibly being TRBD2 (6 bases). Trimming pared 6 bases from V and 5 bases from J, leaving 19 bases between. CDR3 length equals 14 residues. Germline V gene lookup returns CDR1 DFQATT and CDR2 SNEGSKA (reference sequence). CDR3 DNA: TGCAGTGCCCCACAACGGGGGTCCAGGGAGACCCAGTACTTC. Translated: CSAPQRGSRETQYF.

V gene TRBV29-1 combines with J gene TRBJ2-7, with 9 bases fitting TRBD2. This CDR3 spans 15 amino acids. The germline gives CDR1 SQVTM, CDR2 ANQGSEA. J gave up 5 bases and V 3 bases, and 11 bases lay outside the gene matches. The CDR3 nucleotides read TGCAGCGTTGACCCTAGCGGGAACGCAGGTAACGAGCAGTACTTC. This encodes CSVDPSGNAGNEQYF.